Shown below are 7 T cell receptor beta chains from a single sample sequenced in a study of T cells after yellow fever vaccination. TCRdb ran MiXCR on the 5' RACE reads and lists one entry per CDR3 protein. The table includes 450,000 to 650,000 distinct CDR3 sequences, 21% detected once. The sequencing used PBMCs, collected approximately 22 days after the first yellow fever vaccination. These receptors were obtained from a young man who received the YFV17D yellow fever vaccine.

The chain carries TRBV10-3 and TRBJ2-5, with 10 bases fitting TRBD1. Germline CDR1 and CDR2: ENHRY and SYGVKD. V dropped 7 bases and J dropped 5; count of bases not matched to a gene: 7. The CDR3 spans 14 residues. CDR3 protein: CAIKATGGWETQYF. The CDR3 DNA sequence: TGTGCCATCAAAGCGACAGGGGGCTGGGAGACCCAGTACTTC.

This chain joins TRBV7-2 and TRBJ2-1; 7 bases are a match to TRBD2. The CDR3 has 12 residues. Germline-derived CDR1 and CDR2 are SGHTA and FQGNSA. V trimming: 2 bases; J trimming: 12 bases; junction bases outside the gene matches: 4. For the CDR3, the DNA is TGTGCCAGCAGCTTAAGCGGGGAACGGCAGTTCTTC. Protein: CASSLSGERQFF.

V and J are TRBV12-3 or TRBV12-4 and TRBJ1-2, with TRBD1 as a possible D gene (5 bases). Trimming removed 8 bases at V and 6 bases at J, with 16 bases between. The CDR3 length is 13 residues. CDR3 residues: CASASDKADGYTF. DNA for the CDR3: TGTGCCAGCGCCTCGGACAAGGCGGATGGCTACACCTTC.

This clonotype showed up just a few times. The chain employs TRBV12-3 or TRBV12-4 and TRBJ2-3; the D is unclear. The length of the CDR3 is 13 residues. V lost 5 bases to trimming and J lost 7 bases, with 13 bases between them. In DNA, the CDR3 is TGTGCCAGCAGTCTTGACCAGACGTATACGCAGTATTTT. It encodes CASSLDQTYTQYF.

The gene calls are TRBV5-1 and TRBJ1-4; a possible D gene is TRBD1 (5 bases). This CDR3 is built from 14 residues. Trimming took off 2 bases at V and 7 bases at J, with 12 bases between the two ends. Germline V CDR1 and CDR2: SGHRS, YFSETQ. CDR3 nucleotides: TGCGCCAGCAGCTTAAGGGACCTCGGTGAAAAACTGTTTTTT. Its translation is CASSLRDLGEKLFF.

This clonotype occurred a few times. The CDR3 reads CASGLTTGVYSGNTIYF. CDR3 sequence (DNA): TGTGCTAGTGGTTTGACGACAGGGGTCTACTCTGGAAACACCATATATTTT. The V gene is TRBV12-5, the J gene TRBJ1-3; 8 bases fit TRBD1. With 2 bases clipped from V and 0 bases from J, the junction kept 6 bases outside the gene matches. The length of the CDR3 is 17 residues. The germline V gene has CDR1 LGHNT and CDR2 FRNRAP.

Only one count was recorded for this clonotype. The rearrangement uses TRBV20-1 and TRBJ2-5; D tentatively fits TRBD1 or TRBD2 (5 bases each). Germline V gene lookup returns CDR1 DFQATT and CDR2 SNEGSKA (reference sequence). The CDR3 totals 13 residues. Trimming removed 3 bases from V and 4 bases from J, with 12 bases in between. The CDR3 DNA follows: TGCAGTGCTAGTCAGTCAGGGACAGAGACCCAGTACTTC. The encoded protein is CSASQSGTETQYF.